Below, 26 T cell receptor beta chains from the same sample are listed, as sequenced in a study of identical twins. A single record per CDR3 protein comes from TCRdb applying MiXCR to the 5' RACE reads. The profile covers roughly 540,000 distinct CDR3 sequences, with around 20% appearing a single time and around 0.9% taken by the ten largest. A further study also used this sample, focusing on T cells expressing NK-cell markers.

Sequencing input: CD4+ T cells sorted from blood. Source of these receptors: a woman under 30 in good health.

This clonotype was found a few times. CDR3 nucleotides: TGTGCCAGCAGCTCGAGTCTGGGACAGGGGGCGACTGAAGCTTTCTTT. Translating it yields CASSSSLGQGATEAFF. V usage is TRBV5-5 and J usage is TRBJ1-1; the match to TRBD1 covers 12 bases. Trimming cost V 3 bases and J 5 bases; bases outside gene matches: 8. The CDR3 extends over 16 amino acids. Per germline, CDR1 SGHKS and CDR2 YYEKEE (reference sequence).

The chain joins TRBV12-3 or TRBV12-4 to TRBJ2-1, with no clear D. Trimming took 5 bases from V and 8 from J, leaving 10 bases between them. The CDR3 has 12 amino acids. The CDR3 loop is CASSPPVDEQFF. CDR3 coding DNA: TGTGCCAGCAGTCCCCCAGTGGATGAGCAGTTCTTC.

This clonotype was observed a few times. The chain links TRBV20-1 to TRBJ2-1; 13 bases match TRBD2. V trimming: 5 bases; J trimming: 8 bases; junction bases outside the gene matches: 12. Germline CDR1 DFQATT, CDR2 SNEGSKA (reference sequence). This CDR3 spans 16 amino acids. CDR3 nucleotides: TGCAGTGCTGATTCCCCGGGACTAGCGGGACTTCATGAGCAGTTCTTC. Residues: CSADSPGLAGLHEQFF.

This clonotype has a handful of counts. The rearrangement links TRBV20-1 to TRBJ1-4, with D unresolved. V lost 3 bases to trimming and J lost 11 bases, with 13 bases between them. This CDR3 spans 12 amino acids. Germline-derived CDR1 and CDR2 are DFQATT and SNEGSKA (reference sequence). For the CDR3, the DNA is TGCAGTGCTAGCCGGATGGCGCCCAAACTGTTTTTT. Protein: CSASRMAPKLFF.

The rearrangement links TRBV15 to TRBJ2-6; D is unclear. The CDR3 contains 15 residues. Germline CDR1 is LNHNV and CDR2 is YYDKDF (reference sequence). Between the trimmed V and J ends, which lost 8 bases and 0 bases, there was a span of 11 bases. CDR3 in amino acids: CATRNRSSGANVLTF. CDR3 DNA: TGTGCCACCCGGAATAGGAGCTCTGGGGCCAACGTCCTGACTTTC.

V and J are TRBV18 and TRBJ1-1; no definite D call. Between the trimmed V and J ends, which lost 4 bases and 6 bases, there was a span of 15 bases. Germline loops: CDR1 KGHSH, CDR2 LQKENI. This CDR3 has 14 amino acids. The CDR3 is CASSLNSDVSEAFF. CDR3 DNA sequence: TGTGCCAGCTCACTGAATTCTGACGTCTCTGAAGCTTTCTTT.

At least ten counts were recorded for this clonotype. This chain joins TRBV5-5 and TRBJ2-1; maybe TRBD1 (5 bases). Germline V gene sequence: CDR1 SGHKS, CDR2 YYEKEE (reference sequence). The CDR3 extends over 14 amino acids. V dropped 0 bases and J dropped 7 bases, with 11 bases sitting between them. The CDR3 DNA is TGTGCCAGCAGCTTGGGGACACGGCAAAATGAGCAGTTCTTC. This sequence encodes CASSLGTRQNEQFF.

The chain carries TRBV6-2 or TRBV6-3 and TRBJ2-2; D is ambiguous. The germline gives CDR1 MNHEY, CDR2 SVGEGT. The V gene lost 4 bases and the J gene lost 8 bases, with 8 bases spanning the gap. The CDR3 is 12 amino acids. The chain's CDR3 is CASSLRLGELFF. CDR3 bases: TGTGCCAGCAGTTTAAGACTTGGGGAGCTGTTTTTT.

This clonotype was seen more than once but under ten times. Here the CDR3 DNA reads TGTGCCATCAGGGCCGACAATTCTGGGGCCAACGTCCTGACTTTC. Translated: CAIRADNSGANVLTF. The J gene is TRBJ2-6, the V gene TRBV10-3, with D unclear. Germline assignment: CDR1 ENHRY and CDR2 SYGVKD. The CDR3 is made up of 15 amino acids. Trimming took off 6 bases at V and 1 base at J, with 10 bases between the two ends.

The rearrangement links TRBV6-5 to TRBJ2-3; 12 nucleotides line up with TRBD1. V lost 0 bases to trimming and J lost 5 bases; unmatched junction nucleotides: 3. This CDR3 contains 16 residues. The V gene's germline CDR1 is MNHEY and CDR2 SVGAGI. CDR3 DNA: TGTGCCAGCAGTTACTCGAGGGACAGGGGGCGAGATACGCAGTATTTT. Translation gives CASSYSRDRGRDTQYF.

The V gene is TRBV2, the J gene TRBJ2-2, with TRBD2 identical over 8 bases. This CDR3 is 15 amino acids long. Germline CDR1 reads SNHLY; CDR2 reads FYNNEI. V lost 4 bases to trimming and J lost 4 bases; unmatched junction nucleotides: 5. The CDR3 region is CASSGSGGPTGELFF. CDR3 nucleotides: TGTGCCAGCAGTGGCAGCGGGGGACCCACCGGGGAGCTGTTTTTT.

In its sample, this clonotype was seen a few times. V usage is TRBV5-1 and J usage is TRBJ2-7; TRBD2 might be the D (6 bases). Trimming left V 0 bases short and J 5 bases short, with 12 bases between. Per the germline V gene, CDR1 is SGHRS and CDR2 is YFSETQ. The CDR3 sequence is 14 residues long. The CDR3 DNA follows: TGCGCCAGCAGCTTGGGGGGACTCGCCCACGAGCAGTACTTC. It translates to CASSLGGLAHEQYF.

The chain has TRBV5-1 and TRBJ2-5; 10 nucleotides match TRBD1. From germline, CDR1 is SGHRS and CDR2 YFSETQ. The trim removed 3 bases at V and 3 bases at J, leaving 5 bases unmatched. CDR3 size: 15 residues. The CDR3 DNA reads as TGCGCCAGCAGCTCGGCCGGGACAGGGGAAGAGACCCAGTACTTC. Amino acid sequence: CASSSAGTGEETQYF. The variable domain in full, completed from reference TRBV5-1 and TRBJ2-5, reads KAGVTQTPRYLIKTRGQQVTLSCSPISGHRSVSWYQQTPGQGLQFLFEYFSETQRNKGNFPGRFSGRQFSNSRSEMNVSTLELGDSALYLCASSSAGTGEETQYFGPGTRLLVL.

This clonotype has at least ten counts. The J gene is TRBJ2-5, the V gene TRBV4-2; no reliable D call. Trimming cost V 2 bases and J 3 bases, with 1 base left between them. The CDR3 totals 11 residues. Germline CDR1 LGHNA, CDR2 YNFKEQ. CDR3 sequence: CASSQKETQYF. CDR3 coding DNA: TGTGCCAGCAGCCAAAAAGAGACCCAGTACTTC.

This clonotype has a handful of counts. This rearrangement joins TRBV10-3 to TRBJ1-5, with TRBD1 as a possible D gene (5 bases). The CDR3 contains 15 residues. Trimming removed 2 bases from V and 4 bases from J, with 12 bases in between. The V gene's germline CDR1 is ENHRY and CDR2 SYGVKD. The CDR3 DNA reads TGTGCCATCAGTGAGGGAGGGACGGCAAATCAGCCCCAGCATTTT. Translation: CAISEGGTANQPQHF.

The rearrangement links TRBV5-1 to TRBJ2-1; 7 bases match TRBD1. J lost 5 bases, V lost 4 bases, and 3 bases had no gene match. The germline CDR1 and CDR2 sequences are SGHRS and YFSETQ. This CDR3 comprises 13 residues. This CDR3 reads CASSEGAHNEQFF. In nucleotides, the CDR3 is TGCGCCAGCAGCGAGGGGGCTCACAATGAGCAGTTCTTC.

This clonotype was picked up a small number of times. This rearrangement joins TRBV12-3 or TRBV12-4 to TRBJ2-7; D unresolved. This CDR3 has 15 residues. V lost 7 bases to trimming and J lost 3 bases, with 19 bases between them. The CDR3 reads CASKPPRHVGYEQYF. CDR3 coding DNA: TGTGCCAGCAAACCCCCTCGGCACGTAGGCTACGAGCAGTACTTC.

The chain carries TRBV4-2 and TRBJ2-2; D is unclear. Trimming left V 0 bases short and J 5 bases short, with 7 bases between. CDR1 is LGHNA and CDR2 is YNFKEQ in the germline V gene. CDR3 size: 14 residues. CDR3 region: CASSQDLGTGELFF. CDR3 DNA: TGTGCCAGCAGCCAAGATCTGGGTACCGGGGAGCTGTTTTTT.

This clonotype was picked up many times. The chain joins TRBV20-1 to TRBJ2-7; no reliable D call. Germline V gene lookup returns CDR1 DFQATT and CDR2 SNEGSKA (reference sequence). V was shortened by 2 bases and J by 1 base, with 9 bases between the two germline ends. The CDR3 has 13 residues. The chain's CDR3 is CSARSYTSYEQYF. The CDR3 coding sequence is TGCAGTGCTAGATCGTACACATCCTACGAGCAGTACTTC.

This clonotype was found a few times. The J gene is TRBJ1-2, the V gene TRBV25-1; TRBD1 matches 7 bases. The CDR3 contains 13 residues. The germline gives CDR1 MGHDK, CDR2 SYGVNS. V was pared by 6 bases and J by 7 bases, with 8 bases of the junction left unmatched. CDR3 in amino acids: CASRAPGQSGYTF. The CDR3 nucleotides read TGTGCCAGCAGGGCCCCGGGACAGTCTGGCTACACCTTC.

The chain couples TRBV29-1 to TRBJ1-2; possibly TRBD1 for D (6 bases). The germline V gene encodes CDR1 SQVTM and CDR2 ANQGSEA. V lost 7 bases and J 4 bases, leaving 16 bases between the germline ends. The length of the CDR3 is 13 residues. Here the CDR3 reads CSEQGLSGYGYTF. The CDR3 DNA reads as TGCAGCGAACAGGGATTGAGCGGCTATGGCTACACCTTC.

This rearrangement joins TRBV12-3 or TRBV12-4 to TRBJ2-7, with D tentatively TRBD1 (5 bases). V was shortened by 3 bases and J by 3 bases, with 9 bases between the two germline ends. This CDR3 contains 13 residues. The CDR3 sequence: CASSFIQGYEQYF. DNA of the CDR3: TGTGCCAGCAGTTTTATCCAGGGCTACGAGCAGTACTTC.

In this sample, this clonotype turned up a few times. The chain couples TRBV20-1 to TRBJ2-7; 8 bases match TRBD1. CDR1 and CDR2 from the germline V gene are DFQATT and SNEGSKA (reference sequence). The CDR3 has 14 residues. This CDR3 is CSVVRGRGPYEQYF. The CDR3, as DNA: TGCAGCGTAGTCAGGGGGCGCGGCCCCTACGAGCAGTACTTC.

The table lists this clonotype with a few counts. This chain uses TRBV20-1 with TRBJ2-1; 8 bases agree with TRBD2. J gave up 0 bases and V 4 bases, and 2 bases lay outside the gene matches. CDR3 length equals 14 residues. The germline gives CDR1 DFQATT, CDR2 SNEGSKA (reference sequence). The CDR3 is CSANSGVSYNEQFF. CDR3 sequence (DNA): TGCAGTGCTAATAGCGGGGTCTCCTACAATGAGCAGTTCTTC.

The CDR3 DNA is TGCAGTGCTAGAGACCCTAGCGGGCAGAGCACAGATACGCAGTATTTT. This gives the protein CSARDPSGQSTDTQYF. The chain carries TRBV20-1 and TRBJ2-3, with TRBD2 matching over 8 bases. The J segment lost 0 bases and the V segment lost 0 bases, leaving 5 bases of the junction unmatched. The CDR3 contains 16 residues. CDR1 and CDR2 (germline): DFQATT, SNEGSKA (reference sequence).

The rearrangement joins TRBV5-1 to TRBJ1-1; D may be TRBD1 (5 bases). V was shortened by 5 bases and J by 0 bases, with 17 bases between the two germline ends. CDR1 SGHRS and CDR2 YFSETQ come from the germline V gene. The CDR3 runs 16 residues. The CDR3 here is CASRLGVGGMNTEAFF. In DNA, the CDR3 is TGCGCCAGCAGACTTGGGGTGGGGGGGATGAACACTGAAGCTTTCTTT.